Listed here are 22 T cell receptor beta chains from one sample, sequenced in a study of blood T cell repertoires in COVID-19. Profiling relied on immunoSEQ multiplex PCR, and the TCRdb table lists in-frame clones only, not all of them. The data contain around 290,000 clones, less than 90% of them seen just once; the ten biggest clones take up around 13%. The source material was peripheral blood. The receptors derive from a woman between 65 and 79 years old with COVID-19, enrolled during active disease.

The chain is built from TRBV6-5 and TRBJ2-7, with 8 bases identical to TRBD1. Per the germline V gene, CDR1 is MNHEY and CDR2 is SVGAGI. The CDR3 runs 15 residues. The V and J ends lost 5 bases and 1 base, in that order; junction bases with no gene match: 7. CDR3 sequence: CASSNPGQASYEQYF. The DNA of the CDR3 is TGTGCCAGCAGTAACCCGGGACAGGCTTCCTACGAGCAGTACTTC.

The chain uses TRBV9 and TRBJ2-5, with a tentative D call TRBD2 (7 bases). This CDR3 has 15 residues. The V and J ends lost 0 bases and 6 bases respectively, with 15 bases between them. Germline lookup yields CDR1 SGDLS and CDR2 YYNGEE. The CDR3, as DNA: TGTGCCAGCAGCGTAGGATGGGGGGGCCCGAAGACCCAGTACTTC. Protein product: CASSVGWGGPKTQYF.

CDR3 nucleotide sequence: TGTGCCAGCAGCTACAGGACAGGGACGGCAGATACGCAGTATTTT. Translating it yields CASSYRTGTADTQYF. V is TRBV7-9 and J is TRBJ2-3, with 8 bases that match TRBD1. Germline V CDR1 and CDR2: SEHNR, FQNEAQ (reference sequence). The trim removed 4 bases at V and 4 bases at J, leaving 7 bases unmatched. This CDR3 is 15 amino acids long.

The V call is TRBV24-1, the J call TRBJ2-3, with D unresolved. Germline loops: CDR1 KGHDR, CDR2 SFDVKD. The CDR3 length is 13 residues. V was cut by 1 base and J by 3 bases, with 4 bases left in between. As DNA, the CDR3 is TGTGCCACCAGTGATTTTCAGACAGATACGCAGTATTTT. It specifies CATSDFQTDTQYF.

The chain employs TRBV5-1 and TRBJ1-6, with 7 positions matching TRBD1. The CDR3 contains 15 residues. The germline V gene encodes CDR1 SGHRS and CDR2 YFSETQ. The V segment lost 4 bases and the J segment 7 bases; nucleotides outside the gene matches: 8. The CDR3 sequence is CASSLWDSGNSPLHF. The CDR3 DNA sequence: TGCGCCAGCAGCCTCTGGGACAGCGGGAATTCACCCCTCCACTTT.

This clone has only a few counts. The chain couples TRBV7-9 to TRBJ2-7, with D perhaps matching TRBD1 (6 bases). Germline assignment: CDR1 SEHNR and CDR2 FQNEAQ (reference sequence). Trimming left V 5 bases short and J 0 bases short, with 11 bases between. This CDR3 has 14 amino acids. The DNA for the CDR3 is TGTGCCAGCAGCCGGACAGCGACCTCCTACGAGCAGTACTTC. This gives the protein CASSRTATSYEQYF.

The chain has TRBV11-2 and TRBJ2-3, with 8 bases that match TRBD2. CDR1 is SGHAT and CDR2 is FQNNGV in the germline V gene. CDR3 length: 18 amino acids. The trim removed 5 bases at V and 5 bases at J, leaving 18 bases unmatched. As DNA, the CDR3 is TGTGCCAGCAGCCCATCGAGAAGCGGGGGTTTCTATGGAGATACGCAGTATTTT. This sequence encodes CASSPSRSGGFYGDTQYF.

CDR3 in DNA: TGTGCCAGCAGCGTTAGTCTAGACGGCACAGATACGCAGTATTTT. Translation gives CASSVSLDGTDTQYF. The chain recombines TRBV9 with TRBJ2-3; D not certain. The CDR3 has 15 amino acids. Germline CDR1 reads SGDLS; CDR2 reads YYNGEE. V lost 2 bases and J 1 base, leaving 11 bases between the germline ends.

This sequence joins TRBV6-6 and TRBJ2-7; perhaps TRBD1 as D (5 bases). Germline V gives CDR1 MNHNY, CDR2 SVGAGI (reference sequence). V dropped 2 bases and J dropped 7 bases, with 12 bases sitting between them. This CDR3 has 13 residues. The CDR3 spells CASSYEGVGEQYF. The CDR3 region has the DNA TGTGCCAGCAGTTACGAAGGGGTGGGAGAGCAGTACTTC.

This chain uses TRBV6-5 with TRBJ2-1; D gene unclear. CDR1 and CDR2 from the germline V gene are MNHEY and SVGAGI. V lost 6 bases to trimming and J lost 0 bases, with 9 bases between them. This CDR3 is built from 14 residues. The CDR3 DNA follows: TGTGCCAGCAGCCCGTCGAGCTCCTACAATGAGCAGTTCTTC. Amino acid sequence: CASSPSSSYNEQFF.

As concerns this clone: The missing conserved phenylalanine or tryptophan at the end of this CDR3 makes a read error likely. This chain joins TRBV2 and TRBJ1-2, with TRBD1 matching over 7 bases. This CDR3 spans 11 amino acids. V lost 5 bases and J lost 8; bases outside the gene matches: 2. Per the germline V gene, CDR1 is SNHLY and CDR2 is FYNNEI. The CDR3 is CASSLDRGYTL. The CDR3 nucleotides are TGTGCCAGCAGTTTGGACAGGGGCTACACCCTC.

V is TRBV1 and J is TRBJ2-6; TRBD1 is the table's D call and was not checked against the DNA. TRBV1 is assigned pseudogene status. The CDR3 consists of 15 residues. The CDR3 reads CTSRTNDSGANVLTF. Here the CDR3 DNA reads TGCACCAGCCGGACAAACGATTCTGGGGCCAACGTCCTGACTTTC.

Here the CDR3 reads CASTGQGDQPQHF. CDR3 sequence (DNA): TGTGCCAGCACAGGACAGGGAGACCAGCCCCAGCATTTT. This chain uses TRBV2 with TRBJ1-5; 8 nucleotides agree with TRBD1. Unmatched junction bases numbered 6, after V lost 7 bases and J lost 7 bases. Germline V gene sequence: CDR1 SNHLY, CDR2 FYNNEI. This CDR3 spans 13 amino acids.

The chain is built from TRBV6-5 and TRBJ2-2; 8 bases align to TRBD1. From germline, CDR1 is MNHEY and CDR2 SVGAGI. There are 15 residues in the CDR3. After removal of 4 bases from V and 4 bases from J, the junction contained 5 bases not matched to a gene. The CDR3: CASSWTTGGTGELFF. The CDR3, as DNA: TGTGCCAGCAGTTGGACCACAGGGGGCACCGGGGAGCTGTTTTTT.

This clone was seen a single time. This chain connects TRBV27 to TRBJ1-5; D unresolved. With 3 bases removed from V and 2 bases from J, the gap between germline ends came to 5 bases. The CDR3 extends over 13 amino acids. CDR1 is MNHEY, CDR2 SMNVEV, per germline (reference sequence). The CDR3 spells CASSLAGNQPQHF. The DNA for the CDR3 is TGTGCCAGCAGTTTGGCAGGCAATCAGCCCCAGCATTTT.

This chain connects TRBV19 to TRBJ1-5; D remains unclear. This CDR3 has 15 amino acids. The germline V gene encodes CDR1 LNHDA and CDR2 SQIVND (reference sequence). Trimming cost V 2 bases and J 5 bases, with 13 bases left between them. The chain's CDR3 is CASSIRQVYYQPQHF. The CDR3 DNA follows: TGTGCCAGTAGTATACGGCAGGTTTATTATCAGCCCCAGCATTTT.

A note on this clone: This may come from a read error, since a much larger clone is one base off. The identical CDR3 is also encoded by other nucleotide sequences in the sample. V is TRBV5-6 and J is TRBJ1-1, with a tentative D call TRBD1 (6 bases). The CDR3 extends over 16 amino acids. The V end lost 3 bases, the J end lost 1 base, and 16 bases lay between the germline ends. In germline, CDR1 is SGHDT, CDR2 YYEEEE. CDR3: CASSWGGPGANTEAFF. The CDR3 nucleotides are TGTGCCAGCAGCTGGGGGGGGCCGGGGGCGAACACTGAAGCTTTCTTT.

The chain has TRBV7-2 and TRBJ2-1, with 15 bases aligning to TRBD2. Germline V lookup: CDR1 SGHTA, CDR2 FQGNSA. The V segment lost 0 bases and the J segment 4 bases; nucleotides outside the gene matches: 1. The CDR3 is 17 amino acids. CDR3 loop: CASSLAGLAGGYNEQFF. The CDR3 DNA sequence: TGTGCCAGCAGCTTAGCGGGACTAGCGGGGGGTTACAATGAGCAGTTCTTC.

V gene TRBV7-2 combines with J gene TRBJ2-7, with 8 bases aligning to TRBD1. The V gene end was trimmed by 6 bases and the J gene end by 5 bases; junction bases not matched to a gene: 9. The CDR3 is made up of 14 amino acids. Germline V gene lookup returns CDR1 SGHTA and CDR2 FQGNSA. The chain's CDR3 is CASRRPGQVNEQYF. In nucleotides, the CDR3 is TGTGCCAGCAGGCGACCGGGACAGGTTAACGAGCAGTACTTC.

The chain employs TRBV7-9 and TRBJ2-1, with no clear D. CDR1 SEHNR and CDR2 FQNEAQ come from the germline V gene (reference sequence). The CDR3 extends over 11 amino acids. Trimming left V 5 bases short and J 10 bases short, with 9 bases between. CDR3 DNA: TGTGCCAGCAGCCCCGTCGAGGAGCAGTTCTTC. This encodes CASSPVEEQFF.

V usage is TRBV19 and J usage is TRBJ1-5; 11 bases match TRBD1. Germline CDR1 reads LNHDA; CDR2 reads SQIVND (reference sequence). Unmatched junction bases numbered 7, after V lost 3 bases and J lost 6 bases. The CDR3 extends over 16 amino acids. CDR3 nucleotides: TGTGCCAGTAGTATGACTGGGACAGGGGGTTTTCAGCCCCAGCATTTT. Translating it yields CASSMTGTGGFQPQHF.

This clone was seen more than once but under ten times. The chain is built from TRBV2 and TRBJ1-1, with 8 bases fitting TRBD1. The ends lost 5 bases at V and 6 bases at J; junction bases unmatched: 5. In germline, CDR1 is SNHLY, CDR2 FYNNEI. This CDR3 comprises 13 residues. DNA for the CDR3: TGTGCCAGCAGTCCAGACAGGGGAGCTGAAGCTTTCTTT. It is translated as CASSPDRGAEAFF. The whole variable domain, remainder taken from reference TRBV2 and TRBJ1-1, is EPEVTQTPSHQVTQMGQEVILRCVPISNHLYFYWYRQILGQKVEFLVSFYNNEISEKSEIFDDQFSVERPDGSNFTLKIRSTKLEDSAMYFCASSPDRGAEAFFGQGTRLTVV.